This T cell receptor beta chain was recovered during a study of T cell responses to AZD1222 COVID-19 vaccine (dated by TCRdb to about 2021). Regarding the complete study: AZD1222 recipients with second doses at about 4 weeks or about 12 weeks were pooled, because spike-specific TCR depth and breadth did not differ between schedules. A total of approximately 230 trial participants underwent TCR sequencing, of whom around 200 received two doses of AZD1222 and 26 received two doses of the MenACWY control vaccine. Enrollment into the trials was organized by age into subgroups of 18-55, 56-69 and 70-plus years, and those subgroups contained approximately 150, 30 and 60 TCR-sequenced participants, respectively. Results and caveats for the whole study, not just this receptor: After two AZD1222 doses, both the breadth and the depth of spike-specific TCRs were significantly higher than at day 0 and than in MenACWY recipients. Reportedly, almost half of the unique spike-specific TCRs recognized epitopes lying outside the regions that are mutated in the B.1.351 and B.1.1.7 variants. The whole spike protein was spanned by vaccine-associated CD4 TCRs, and dominant responses were seen in regions 160-218 and 743-854. Because no day 14 peak-response samples were available, the repertoires could be characterized only after the peak T cell response. Participants were mostly white British and included more females than males, and it was suggested by the authors that clonal diversity may have been underestimated. The 56-69-year group was small, and its depth increase did not reach significance, likely because of low power. Only five to seven AZD1222 recipients were SARS-CoV-2 seropositive at baseline, limiting conclusions about previously exposed vaccinees.

Details on this clone: No cognate antigen has been identified for it. Base-call qualities are not available, and no considerably larger clone is one nucleotide away.

The CDR3 regions of human TCRbeta chains were analyzed by immunosequencing. Per the source publication's procedure: Repertoire TCRs were matched against a reference library of SARS-CoV-2-specific TCRs generated with the MIRA antigen-specificity platform. Breadth was defined as the fraction of unique TCRs that were SARS-CoV-2-associated. Depth was defined as the fraction of total T cells that were SARS-CoV-2-associated. Using the MIRA data, every spike-specific TCR was mapped to the spike region that the TCR reacted to and assigned to either a CD4 or a CD8 class. Log10-transformed breadth and depth values were compared by one-way ANOVA with Sidak's multiple comparisons tests. The table was pulled from immuneACCESS by TCRdb, which kept in-frame rearrangements only. Such tables lose some clones; where checked, under half of the loss comes from unresolved V genes, and the rest has no known cause. V and J calls and clone size are as listed in that table; D and trimming were resolved from the DNA. The sample records 65,000 to 90,000 clones, about 86% of which are singletons. Approximately 7% of the sample comes from the top ten.

The sample's time point label is to be understood as: baseline before first vaccination. The vaccinee samples were drawn from two UK trials, COV001 and COV002, one of which was a single-blind randomized controlled phase 2/3 trial testing AZD1222 (ChAdOx1 nCoV-19) in healthy adults. Trial participant PBMC samples were collected at day 0 and day 28 after the second dose for TCRbeta chain sequencing. V lost 7 bases and J lost 3 bases; the stretch between them is 9 bases long. The CDR3 numbers 12 residues from cysteine through phenylalanine. Only the CDR3 DNA is retained, 36 bases long and in frame from the first base. Based on the germline V gene, the CDR1 and CDR2 sequences are MNHEY and SVGAGI.

The specimen comprised peripheral blood, sampled on day 0 of AZD1222 vaccination. The chain links TRBV6-5 with TRBJ1-2; the D gene remains uncertain. The TCR originated in an adult in good health. The nucleotides read TGTGCCAGCATTTCCCGGGACTATGGCTACACCTTC. This translates into CASISRDYGYTF.